The rows below give T cell receptor beta chains drawn from one sample of a study of blood T cells in healthy people across ages. TCRdb passed the 5' RACE reads through MiXCR, listing each CDR3 protein once. The sample holds about 680,000 distinct CDR3 sequences, 45% to 50% seen once. The source material was blood. These receptors all come from a woman between 55 and 75 years old in good health. The CDR3 runs from the conserved cysteine through the conserved F or W. A D gene is named only where the DNA matches it firmly. For some rows the clone size is stated as once, few or many, or as a class when expanded; others skip it.

V,D,size,J,DNA,CDR3
TRBV5-1,.,.,TRBJ1-2,TGCGCCAGCAGCTTGGAGGCGGCCTATGGCTACACCTTC,CASSLEAAYGYTF
TRBV3-1,.,.,TRBJ2-5,TGTGCCAGCAGCCAAGATTGGATCCTTCGTGGAGAGACCCAGTACTTC,CASSQDWILRGETQYF
TRBV20-1,TRBD2,.,TRBJ2-1,TGCAGTGCTAGCCTCGGAGGACTAGCGGGAGGGAATGAGCAGTTCTTC,CSASLGGLAGGNEQFF
TRBV20-1,TRBD2,.,TRBJ2-1,TGCAGTGCTATGCGGGGGAGGAATGAGCAGTTCTTC,CSAMRGRNEQFF
TRBV7-9,TRBD1,many,TRBJ2-5,TGTGCCAGCAGCTTCTCATCCGGGACAGGACAAGAGACCCAGTACTTC,CASSFSSGTGQETQYF
TRBV27,TRBD1,.,TRBJ1-5,TGTGCCAGCAGTTTTGCAGGGGGTAAAAGTCAGCCCCAGCATTTT,CASSFAGGKSQPQHF
TRBV7-3,.,.,TRBJ2-3,TGTGCCAGCAGCACGACCCCTCAATCGGGAGATACGCAGTATTTT,CASSTTPQSGDTQYF
TRBV3-1,.,many,TRBJ2-1,TGTGCCAGCAGCCATATCCGAGGGGTGGGTGAGCAGTTCTTC,CASSHIRGVGEQFF
TRBV5-6,.,.,TRBJ2-4,TGTGCCAGCAGCCCAGGTGGGGGGACCCGGAACATTCAGTACTTC,CASSPGGGTRNIQYF
TRBV21-1,.,few,TRBJ2-6,TGTGCCAGCAGCTCCAAATGGGGGGGGACAGGGGCCAACGTCCTGACTTTC,CASSSKWGGTGANVLTF
TRBV7-7,.,few,TRBJ2-5,TGTGCTAGCAGCCCTTCAGGGCCGGTCGGGAAGACCCAGTACTTC,CASSPSGPVGKTQYF
TRBV18,TRBD2,.,TRBJ2-1,TGTGCCAGCTCACCGGTACTAGCGGGAGGGAAAAATGAGCAGTTCTTC,CASSPVLAGGKNEQFF
TRBV7-2,.,.,TRBJ1-6,TGTGCCAGCAGCTTAGTTGGTGGGGTAAATTCACCCCTCCACTTT,CASSLVGGVNSPLHF
TRBV29-1,.,.,TRBJ1-5,TGCAGCGCACAGGAGTATAGCAATCAGCCCCAGCATTTT,CSAQEYSNQPQHF
TRBV29-1,TRBD1,.,TRBJ2-7,TGCAGCGCCTCCGGGACAGCCTCCTACGAGCAGTACTTC,CSASGTASYEQYF
TRBV4-2,TRBD1,.,TRBJ2-2,TGTGCCAGCAGCCAAGATCCGGGACAGGACACCGGGGAGCTGTTTTTT,CASSQDPGQDTGELFF
TRBV11-2,.,.,TRBJ2-7,TGTGCCAGCAGCTTAGTGGGACTGGTCTTCTCCTACGAGCAGTACTTC,CASSLVGLVFSYEQYF
TRBV28,.,.,TRBJ2-1,TGTGCCAGCACCCTCGGGGACATCTCCGGCGGTGAGCAGTTCTTC,CASTLGDISGGEQFF
TRBV5-1,.,.,TRBJ1-1,TGCGCCAGCAGCTACGTACCGACAGAGGGGACTGAAGCTTTCTTT,CASSYVPTEGTEAFF
TRBV11-2,TRBD2,few,TRBJ2-1,TGTGCCAGCAGCCCACTGAGAGCTAGCGGGATATATGAGCAGTTCTTC,CASSPLRASGIYEQFF
TRBV5-1,TRBD2,.,TRBJ2-7,TGCGCCAGCAGGGGCGGGAGCACCCCCTCGGGTGAGCAGTACTTC,CASRGGSTPSGEQYF
TRBV12-3/TRBV12-4,.,.,TRBJ2-1,TGCGCCAGCAGCCCGGGGGCCCTCGGATACAATGAGCAGTTCTTC,CASSPGALGYNEQFF
TRBV5-1,.,few,TRBJ2-1,TGCGCCAGCAGCTATTGGGGGATGGACAATGAGCAGTTCTTC,CASSYWGMDNEQFF
TRBV11-2,TRBD2,.,TRBJ2-1,TGTGCCAGCAGCTTAGAGGGACTAGCGGGAAGGGTAAATGAGCAGTTCTTC,CASSLEGLAGRVNEQFF
TRBV6-2/TRBV6-3,.,.,TRBJ2-7,TGTGCCAGCATCCGGAGTACATCCTACGAGCAGTACTTC,CASIRSTSYEQYF
TRBV2,.,.,TRBJ2-3,TGTGCCAGCCTTAGGGAGCGGGGCACAGATACGCAGTATTTT,CASLRERGTDTQYF
TRBV4-1,TRBD2,.,TRBJ2-3,TGCGCCAGCAGCCAAGGAGGATCGGGAGGTGGGACAGATACGCAGTATTTT,CASSQGGSGGGTDTQYF